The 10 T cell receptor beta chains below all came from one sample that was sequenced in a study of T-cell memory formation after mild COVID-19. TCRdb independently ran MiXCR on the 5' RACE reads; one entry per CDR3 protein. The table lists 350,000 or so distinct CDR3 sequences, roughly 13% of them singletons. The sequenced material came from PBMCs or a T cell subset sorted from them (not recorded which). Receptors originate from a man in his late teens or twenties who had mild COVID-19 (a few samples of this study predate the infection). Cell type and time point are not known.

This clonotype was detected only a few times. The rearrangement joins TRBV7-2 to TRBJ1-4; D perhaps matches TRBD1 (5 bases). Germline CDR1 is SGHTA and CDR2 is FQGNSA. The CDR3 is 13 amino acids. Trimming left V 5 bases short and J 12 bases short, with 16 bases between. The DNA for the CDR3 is TGTGCCAGCAGCAGGGGTGTAGATCGCGAACTGTTTTTT. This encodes CASSRGVDRELFF.

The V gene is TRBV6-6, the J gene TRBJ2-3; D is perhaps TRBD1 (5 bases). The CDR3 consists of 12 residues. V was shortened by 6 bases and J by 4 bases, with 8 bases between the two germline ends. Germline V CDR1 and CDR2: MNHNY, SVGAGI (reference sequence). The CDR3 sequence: CASRTAADTQYF. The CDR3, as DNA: TGTGCCAGCAGGACAGCAGCAGATACGCAGTATTTT.

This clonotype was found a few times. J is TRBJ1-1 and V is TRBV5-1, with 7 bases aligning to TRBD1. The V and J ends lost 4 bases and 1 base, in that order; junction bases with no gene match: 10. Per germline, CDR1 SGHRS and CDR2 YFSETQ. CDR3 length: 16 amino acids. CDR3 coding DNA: TGCGCCAGCAGCAGCTGGGGGACAGTCGAGAACACTGAAGCTTTCTTT. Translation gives CASSSWGTVENTEAFF.

CDR3 in DNA: TGTGCCAGCAAGCTAGGCGGGGGGGCGGATACGCAGTATTTT. Residues: CASKLGGGADTQYF. The V and J genes are TRBV11-1 and TRBJ2-3; the match to TRBD2 covers 9 bases. Unmatched junction bases numbered 8, after V lost 7 bases and J lost 6 bases. This CDR3 region has 14 residues. Germline-derived CDR1 and CDR2 are SGHAT and FQDESV (reference sequence). The variable domain in full, with the rest retrieved from reference TRBV11-1 and TRBJ2-3, is EAEVAQSPRYKITEKSQAVAFWCDPISGHATLYWYRQILGQGPELLVQFQDESVVDDSQLPKDRFSAERLKGVDSTLKIQPAELGDSAMYLCASKLGGGADTQYFGPGTRLTVL.

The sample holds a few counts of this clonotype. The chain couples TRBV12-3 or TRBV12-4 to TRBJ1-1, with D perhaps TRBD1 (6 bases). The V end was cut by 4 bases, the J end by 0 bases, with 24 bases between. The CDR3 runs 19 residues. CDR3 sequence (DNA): TGTGCCAGCAGTTCCAATCCGGGACAAAAAAGGGATATGAACACTGAAGCTTTCTTT. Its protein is CASSSNPGQKRDMNTEAFF.

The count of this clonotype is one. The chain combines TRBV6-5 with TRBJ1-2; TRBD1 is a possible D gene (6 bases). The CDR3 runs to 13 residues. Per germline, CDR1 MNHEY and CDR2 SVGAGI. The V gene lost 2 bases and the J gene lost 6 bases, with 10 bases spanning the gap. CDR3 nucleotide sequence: TGTGCCAGCAGTTACAACAGGGCGGATGGCTACACCTTC. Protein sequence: CASSYNRADGYTF.

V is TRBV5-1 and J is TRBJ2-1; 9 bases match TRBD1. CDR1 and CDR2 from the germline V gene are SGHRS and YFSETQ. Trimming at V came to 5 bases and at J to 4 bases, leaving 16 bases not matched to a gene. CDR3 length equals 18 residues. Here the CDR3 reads CASRSGTGKGKRYNEQFF. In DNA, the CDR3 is TGCGCCAGCAGGAGCGGGACAGGGAAGGGAAAACGTTACAATGAGCAGTTCTTC.

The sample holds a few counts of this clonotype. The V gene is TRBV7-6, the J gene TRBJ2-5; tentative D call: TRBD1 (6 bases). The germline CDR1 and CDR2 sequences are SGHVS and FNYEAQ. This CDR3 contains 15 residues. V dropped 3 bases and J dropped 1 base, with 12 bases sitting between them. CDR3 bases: TGTGCCAGCAGCTTGGCCAGGGGAATCCAAGAGACCCAGTACTTC. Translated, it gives CASSLARGIQETQYF.

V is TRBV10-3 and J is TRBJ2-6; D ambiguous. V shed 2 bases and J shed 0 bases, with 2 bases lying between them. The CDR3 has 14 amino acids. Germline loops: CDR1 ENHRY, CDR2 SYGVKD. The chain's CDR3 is CAISENSGANVLTF. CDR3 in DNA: TGTGCCATCAGTGAGAACTCTGGGGCCAACGTCCTGACTTTC.

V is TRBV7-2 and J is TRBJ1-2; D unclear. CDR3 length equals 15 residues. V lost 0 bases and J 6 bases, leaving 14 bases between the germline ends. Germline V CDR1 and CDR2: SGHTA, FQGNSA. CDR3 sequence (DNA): TGTGCCAGCAGCTTAGCCGGAACCCCAGGCCATGGCTACACCTTC. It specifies CASSLAGTPGHGYTF.